A selection of T cell receptor beta chains follows, all from one sample in a study of blood T cell repertoires in COVID-19. Only in-frame clones appear in the TCRdb table, and some are missing; sequencing was by immunoSEQ multiplex PCR. This sample yields around 310,000 clones, of which around nine tenths are seen a single time; about 8.4% belongs to the top ten. Sequenced material: PBMCs or T cells enriched from blood (not recorded which). Receptors originate from a woman in her 30s who had recovered from COVID-19. Each CDR3 is given with its conserved first and last residue. The D gene is left open where the match is weak. Only some rows state a clone size, as once, few, many or a class for expanded clones.

V gene	J gene	D gene	clone size	CDR3 DNA	CDR3 protein
TRBV5-1	TRBJ2-1	TRBD2	-	TGCGCCAGCAGCTTAGGACTAGCGGGATACTACAATGAGCAGTTCTTC	CASSLGLAGYYNEQFF
TRBV7-7	TRBJ2-7	-	-	TGTGCTAGCAGCTTTCGACTCGGCGATTCCTACGAGCAGTACTTC	CASSFRLGDSYEQYF
TRBV5-1	TRBJ2-1	TRBD2	-	TGCGCCAGCTCTAATAGCGGGAGCGGGTACAATGAGCAGTTCTTC	CASSNSGSGYNEQFF
TRBV7-2	TRBJ2-3	TRBD1	-	TGTGCCAGCAGCTTGAGGACAGGGAAAGGGCCAGATACGCAGTATTTT	CASSLRTGKGPDTQYF
TRBV18	TRBJ1-4	-	-	TGTGCCAGCTCACCACCGATCACTGATATCCCAACTAATGAAAAACTGTTTTTT	CASSPPITDIPTNEKLFF
TRBV15	TRBJ1-5	TRBD1	-	TGTGCCACCAGCAGAGGCCGGACAGGGCGTAGCAATCAGCCCCAGCATTTT	CATSRGRTGRSNQPQHF
TRBV5-4	TRBJ2-1	TRBD2	-	TGTGCCAGCAGCGTTAGCGGGAGTGGGTGGTACAATGAGCAGTTCTTC	CASSVSGSGWYNEQFF
TRBV29-1	TRBJ1-5	TRBD1	-	TGCAGCGTCGGGGACAGCCGCAATCAGCCCCAGCATTTT	CSVGDSRNQPQHF
TRBV19	TRBJ1-5	TRBD1	-	TGTGCCAGTACCCAGGACAGGTCTAGCAATCAGCCCCAGCATTTT	CASTQDRSSNQPQHF
TRBV7-9	TRBJ1-2	-	-	TGTGCCAGCAGCTCAGTCTCACAGGGCCCTAACTATGGCTACACCTTC	CASSSVSQGPNYGYTF
TRBV9	TRBJ2-5	TRBD2	-	TGTGCCAGCAGCCCGACTAGCGGGAGTCAGACCCAGTACTTC	CASSPTSGSQTQYF
TRBV18	TRBJ2-3	TRBD1	-	TGTGCCAGCTCGCCGGGACAGGGCAAAGATACGCAGTATTTT	CASSPGQGKDTQYF
TRBV3-1/TRBV3-2	TRBJ1-4	TRBD1	-	TGTGCCAGCAGCGCCGACAGGGTTCGTGAAAAACTGTTTTTT	CASSADRVREKLFF
TRBV30	TRBJ1-1	TRBD1	-	TGTGCCTGGAGTGTACGTGGGACAGGGTGGGTTCCGAACACTGAAGCTTTCTTT	CAWSVRGTGWVPNTEAFF
TRBV3-1/TRBV3-2	TRBJ2-3	-	-	TGTGCCAGCAGCCAAGGAGTGTTCACAGATACGCAGTATTTT	CASSQGVFTDTQYF
TRBV9	TRBJ1-1	-	-	TGTGCCAGCAGCGTAGGGAGGTTAGGGAGCACTGAAGCTTTCTTT	CASSVGRLGSTEAFF
TRBV5-4	TRBJ2-3	-	-	TGTGCCAGCAGCGCAACTATGCTAGCTTTCGCAGATACGCAGTATTTT	CASSATMLAFADTQYF
TRBV5-4	TRBJ2-3	TRBD2	-	TGTGCCAGCAGCCGATCCCCCCGCGGGAGGTTCTTGGCAGATACGCAGTATTTT	CASSRSPRGRFLADTQYF
TRBV7-9	TRBJ1-1	-	-	TGTGCCAGCAGCTTAGCCTCTTTCCGAGGAAACACTGAAGCTTTCTTT	CASSLASFRGNTEAFF
TRBV7-2	TRBJ1-1	-	-	TGTGCCAGCACCCTGGCAGGCATGAACACTGAAGCTTTCTTT	CASTLAGMNTEAFF
TRBV18	TRBJ1-2	-	-	TGTGCCAGCTCACCCCAAGTCGCCTCCCCGGGGAATGGCTACACCTTC	CASSPQVASPGNGYTF
TRBV9	TRBJ2-1	TRBD2	-	TGTGCCAGCAGCGTAGAGGCTAGCGGGTACAATGAGCAGTTCTTC	CASSVEASGYNEQFF
TRBV29-1	TRBJ2-1	-	once	TGCAGCGTTGCTCAGCAGGCCAACAATGAGCAGTTCTTC	CSVAQQANNEQFF